Presented here are 23 T cell receptor beta chains from one specimen sequenced in a study of blood T cell repertoires in COVID-19 (dated by TCRdb to about 2020). Libraries were constructed by the immunoSEQ multiplex PCR assay. TCRdb holds this immuneACCESS table with in-frame rearrangements only. Some clones are missing; in checked studies, unresolved V genes explain under half, and the rest has no known cause. This sample comprises about 57,000 clones, roughly 87% of them detected only once. The biggest ten clones account for around 22% of the sample. Sample: peripheral blood. The receptors were gathered from a woman aged 60-75 years with acute or convalescent COVID-19.

This chain links TRBV10-3 with TRBJ2-1; the match to TRBD2 covers 9 bases. The CDR3 covers 14 residues. V was clipped by 3 bases and J by 6 bases; unmatched bases: 3. The germline V gene has CDR1 ENHRY and CDR2 SYGVKD. The CDR3 DNA reads as TGTGCCATCAGTGACGGGACTAGCCGCAATGAGCAGTTCTTC. Its translation: CAISDGTSRNEQFF.

The chain uses TRBV2 and TRBJ1-5; D not certain. Trimming took 2 bases from V and 0 from J, leaving 14 bases between them. The CDR3 contains 17 residues. The germline V gene encodes CDR1 SNHLY and CDR2 FYNNEI. The CDR3 sequence: CASSEPSGFYSNQPQHF. The CDR3 DNA sequence: TGTGCCAGCAGTGAACCTTCAGGATTCTATAGCAATCAGCCCCAGCATTTT.

There are a few counts of this clone. V gene TRBV4-2 combines with J gene TRBJ1-3; unclear D gene. CDR1 is LGHNA, CDR2 YNFKEQ, per germline. This CDR3 is built from 15 residues. V shed 1 base and J shed 0 bases, with 7 bases lying between them. CDR3 bases: TGTGCCAGCAGCCAAGGGGCATACTCTGGAAACACCATATATTTT. Its protein product is CASSQGAYSGNTIYF.

The gene calls are TRBV12-3 or TRBV12-4 and TRBJ1-2; maybe TRBD1 (6 bases). V was trimmed by 5 bases and J by 11 bases, leaving 15 bases between them. The CDR3 spans 12 residues. In DNA, the CDR3 is TGTGCCAGCAGTCCGATTCAGGGGTGGTACACCTTC. Amino acids: CASSPIQGWYTF.

This clone was seen a few times. J is TRBJ1-5 and V is TRBV6-6; D is ambiguous. V was shortened by 0 bases and J by 1 base, with 7 bases between the two germline ends. The CDR3 has 15 amino acids. Germline-derived CDR1 and CDR2 are MNHNY and SVGAGI (reference sequence). CDR3 residues: CASSYSAGSNQPQHF. CDR3 DNA: TGTGCCAGCAGTTACTCGGCGGGGAGCAATCAGCCCCAGCATTTT.

The CDR3 DNA reads as TGTGCCAGCAGTTACTCGTTTGAGGGCCACGGGGAAGCTTTCTTT. This gives the protein CASSYSFEGHGEAFF. The V gene is TRBV6-5, the J gene TRBJ1-1; D gene ambiguous. This CDR3 region has 15 residues. Trimming shortened V by 0 bases and J by 8 bases, and 16 bases separated the two germline ends. Germline lookup yields CDR1 MNHEY and CDR2 SVGAGI.

The DNA for the CDR3 is TGTGCCAGCAGATACGACAGGGGCGGCACTGAAGCTTTCTTT. Its protein is CASRYDRGGTEAFF. The chain employs TRBV5-4 and TRBJ1-1, with 8 bases identical to TRBD1. CDR3 length equals 14 residues. J lost 4 bases, V lost 5 bases, and 7 bases had no gene match. From germline, CDR1 is SGHNT and CDR2 YYREEE (reference sequence).

This chain connects TRBV12-5 to TRBJ1-2; maybe TRBD1 (6 bases). The CDR3 totals 19 residues. V lost 0 bases to trimming and J lost 4 bases, with 24 bases between them. Germline V lookup: CDR1 LGHNT, CDR2 FRNRAP. CDR3 sequence: CASGLVGGSLKGLPYGYTF. The CDR3 region has the DNA TGTGCTAGTGGTTTGGTAGGGGGATCTCTAAAGGGGTTACCCTATGGCTACACCTTC.

V and J are TRBV24-1 and TRBJ2-1, with D unclear. V shed 3 bases and J shed 4 bases, with 6 bases lying between them. Germline CDR1 reads KGHDR; CDR2 reads SFDVKD. CDR3 length: 13 residues. CDR3 region: CATSDPSYNEQFF. As DNA, the CDR3 is TGTGCCACCAGTGATCCCAGTTACAATGAGCAGTTCTTC.

The chain couples TRBV6-6 to TRBJ2-1; 11 bases match TRBD2. This CDR3 contains 16 residues. CDR1 and CDR2 (germline): MNHNY, SVGAGI (reference sequence). After removal of 5 bases from V and 0 bases from J, the junction contained 3 bases not matched to a gene. The CDR3 here is CASSRTSGSSYNEQFF. The DNA for the CDR3 is TGTGCCAGCAGTCGAACTAGCGGGAGCTCCTACAATGAGCAGTTCTTC.

J is TRBJ1-2 and V is TRBV29-1, with D maybe TRBD1 (5 bases). V was cut by 3 bases and J by 4 bases, with 18 bases left in between. Germline CDR1 reads SQVTM; CDR2 reads ANQGSEA. The CDR3 totals 15 residues. CDR3 in amino acids: CSVDESDTGGYGYTF. CDR3 nucleotides: TGCAGCGTTGATGAGTCGGACACCGGTGGCTATGGCTACACCTTC.

The chain is built from TRBV27 and TRBJ1-2, with D perhaps TRBD1 (5 bases). Germline V CDR1 and CDR2: MNHEY, SMNVEV (reference sequence). The CDR3 sequence is 16 residues long. V was trimmed by 6 bases and J by 0 bases, leaving 17 bases between them. CDR3 in DNA: TGTGCCAGCAGCTCATCGCTAGGGGCTGCTAACTATGGCTACACCTTC. Amino acid sequence: CASSSSLGAANYGYTF.

The J gene is TRBJ1-1, the V gene TRBV9; TRBD1 aligns across 7 bases. The germline V gene has CDR1 SGDLS and CDR2 YYNGEE. J was trimmed by 1 base and V by 0 bases; bases with no gene match: 15. There are 19 residues in the CDR3. CDR3 in amino acids: CASSVGGRIGDSKNTEAFF. CDR3 coding DNA: TGTGCCAGCAGCGTAGGAGGTCGGATTGGGGACAGTAAGAACACTGAAGCTTTCTTT.

With respect to this clone: Within the sample, other DNA sequences also encode this same CDR3. The chain combines TRBV19 with TRBJ1-1; D ambiguous. CDR1 is LNHDA and CDR2 is SQIVND in the germline V gene (reference sequence). V shed 1 base and J shed 1 base, with 4 bases lying between them. This CDR3 comprises 13 residues. DNA for the CDR3: TGTGCCAGTAGTATAGGACAGAACACTGAAGCTTTCTTT. Translating gives CASSIGQNTEAFF.

This chain joins TRBV7-3 and TRBJ2-2, with 8 bases matching TRBD2. The ends lost 5 bases at V and 1 base at J; junction bases unmatched: 9. CDR1 is SGHTA and CDR2 is FQGTGA in the germline V gene. This CDR3 contains 17 residues. CDR3 in DNA: TGTGCCAGCAGCCCGACGACCGGGGGGGTGAACACCGGGGAGCTGTTTTTT. This translates into CASSPTTGGVNTGELFF.

V usage is TRBV5-1 and J usage is TRBJ1-6; 7 bases map to TRBD1. Germline V gene sequence: CDR1 SGHRS, CDR2 YFSETQ. J was trimmed by 13 bases and V by 4 bases; bases with no gene match: 11. The CDR3 has 14 residues. In DNA form, the CDR3 reads TGCGCCAGCAGCCCGGGACAGAATAGTCTTCCCCTCCACTTT. Translation: CASSPGQNSLPLHF.

The chain has TRBV5-1 and TRBJ1-1; maybe TRBD1 (5 bases). V lost 6 bases and J lost 1, with 13 bases in between. Germline-derived CDR1 and CDR2 are SGHRS and YFSETQ. The CDR3 is 14 residues long. The CDR3 loop is CASTLLTGNTEAFF. The CDR3 DNA reads TGCGCCAGCACCCTACTTACAGGGAACACTGAAGCTTTCTTT. The entire variable domain, with the rest obtained from reference TRBV5-1 and TRBJ1-1, is as follows: KAGVTQTPRYLIKTRGQQVTLSCSPISGHRSVSWYQQTPGQGLQFLFEYFSETQRNKGNFPGRFSGRQFSNSRSEMNVSTLELGDSALYLCASTLLTGNTEAFFGQGTRLTVV.

In the case of this clone: The sample holds other DNA sequences that translate to the same CDR3. The V call is TRBV6-5, the J call TRBJ1-5; D is unresolved. The CDR3 length is 13 residues. Trimming pared 0 bases from V and 4 bases from J, leaving 4 bases between. CDR1 and CDR2 (germline): MNHEY, SVGAGI. This CDR3 reads CASSYSSNQPQHF. For the CDR3, the DNA is TGTGCCAGCAGTTACTCCAGTAATCAGCCCCAGCATTTT.

Points on this clone: Relative to the germline gene, one junction end is altered; a read error may explain this. V gene TRBV6-1 combines with J gene TRBJ1-1; D possibly corresponds to TRBD1 (6 bases). The CDR3 runs 13 residues. Germline V lookup: CDR1 MNHNS, CDR2 SASEGT. CDR3 residues: CASNEGQGYGTFF. DNA of the CDR3: TGTGCCAGCAATGAAGGGCAGGGGTATGGGACTTTCTTT.

V gene TRBV19 combines with J gene TRBJ1-5, with 9 positions matching TRBD1. The germline gives CDR1 LNHDA, CDR2 SQIVND (reference sequence). The CDR3 runs to 16 residues. V trimming: 3 bases; J trimming: 4 bases; junction bases outside the gene matches: 7. CDR3: CASSIPGTGLNQPQHF. The DNA of the CDR3 is TGTGCCAGTAGTATTCCCGGGACAGGGCTTAATCAGCCCCAGCATTTT.

V gene TRBV2 combines with J gene TRBJ1-5; D is unclear. Looked up from germline, CDR1 is SNHLY and CDR2 is FYNNEI. This CDR3 is built from 14 residues. Trimming removed 1 base at V and 2 bases at J, with 6 bases between. The CDR3 DNA reads as TGTGCCAGCAGTGAAGGGTTAGGCAATCAGCCCCAGCATTTT. Translated, it gives CASSEGLGNQPQHF.

The V call is TRBV5-1, the J call TRBJ1-3, with D unresolved. The CDR3 consists of 17 residues. Germline CDR1 is SGHRS and CDR2 is YFSETQ. V lost 0 bases to trimming and J lost 0 bases, with 13 bases between them. In DNA, the CDR3 is TGCGCCAGCAGCTTGGTTCCGGGGATGAGCTCTGGAAACACCATATATTTT. Its translation: CASSLVPGMSSGNTIYF.

This clone has just a few counts. This chain connects TRBV19 to TRBJ1-2; maybe TRBD1 (5 bases). Trimming left V 5 bases short and J 4 bases short, with 14 bases between. Germline CDR1 reads LNHDA; CDR2 reads SQIVND (reference sequence). The CDR3 length is 14 residues. CDR3 in amino acids: CASSHRQSVYGYTF. The CDR3 DNA reads as TGTGCCAGTAGTCACCGACAGTCGGTCTATGGCTACACCTTC.